This TCR beta chain derives from a study of blood T cell repertoires in COVID-19. Across the whole study: Sources were T cells, B-cell-depleted T cells, or PBMCs; the material itself was cDNA or gDNA.

Participants were aged about 18 to 100 years from about two dozen US areas. CDR1 and CDR2 (germline): SGHAT, FQDESV (reference sequence). V gave up 0 bases and J gave up 3 bases, with 8 bases separating them. The CDR3 runs 14 residues. Under the authors' procedure: Using reference gene primer amplification, nucleated cell counts were estimated. TCRdb's copy holds only in-frame clones and misses some; the assay was immunoSEQ multiplex PCR. Clonal size and the V and J genes are those of that table, whereas D and trimming came from the DNA. There are 250,000 to 300,000 clones in the sample; around 89% occur only once, and just under 9% lies in the top ten.

Material: PBMCs or T cells enriched from blood (not recorded which). The TCR was taken from a man aged 35 to 55 who had recovered from COVID-19. V and J are TRBV11-1 and TRBJ2-5; D perhaps matches TRBD2 (6 bases). As DNA, the CDR3 is TGTGCCAGCAGCTTAGCCGGCGGGAAAGAGACCCAGTACTTC. Encoded protein: CASSLAGGKETQYF.